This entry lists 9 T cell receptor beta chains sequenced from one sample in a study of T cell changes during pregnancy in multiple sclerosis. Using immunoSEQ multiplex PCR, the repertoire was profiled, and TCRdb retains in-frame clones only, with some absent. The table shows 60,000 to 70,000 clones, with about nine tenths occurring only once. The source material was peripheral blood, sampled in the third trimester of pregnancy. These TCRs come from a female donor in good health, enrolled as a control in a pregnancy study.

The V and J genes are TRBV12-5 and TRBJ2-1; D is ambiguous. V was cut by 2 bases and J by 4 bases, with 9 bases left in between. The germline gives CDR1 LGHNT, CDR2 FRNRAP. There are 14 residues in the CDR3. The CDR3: CASGLSNSYNEQFF. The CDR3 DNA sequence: TGTGCTAGTGGTTTGTCAAACAGTTACAATGAGCAGTTCTTC.

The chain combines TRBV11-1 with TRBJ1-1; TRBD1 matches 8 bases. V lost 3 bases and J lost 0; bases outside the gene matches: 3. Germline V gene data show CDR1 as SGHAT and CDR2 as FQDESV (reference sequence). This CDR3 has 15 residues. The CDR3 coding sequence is TGTGCCAGCAGCTTGGACAGGGTGGTGAACACTGAAGCTTTCTTT. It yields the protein CASSLDRVVNTEAFF.

CDR3 sequence (DNA): TGTGCCAGCAGCCTCATTACAGGGGGTGAAAAACTGTTTTTT. It translates to CASSLITGGEKLFF. The chain uses TRBV14 and TRBJ1-4; TRBD1 matches 8 bases. With V trimmed by 4 bases and J by 7 bases, 5 bases remained unmatched. In germline, CDR1 is SGHDN, CDR2 FVKESK. CDR3 length: 14 residues.

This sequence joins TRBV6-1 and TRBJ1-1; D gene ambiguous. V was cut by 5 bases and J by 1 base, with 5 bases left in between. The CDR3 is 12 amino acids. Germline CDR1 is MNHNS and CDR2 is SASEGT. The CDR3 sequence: CASSPGNTEAFF. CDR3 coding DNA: TGTGCCAGCAGTCCGGGGAACACTGAAGCTTTCTTT.

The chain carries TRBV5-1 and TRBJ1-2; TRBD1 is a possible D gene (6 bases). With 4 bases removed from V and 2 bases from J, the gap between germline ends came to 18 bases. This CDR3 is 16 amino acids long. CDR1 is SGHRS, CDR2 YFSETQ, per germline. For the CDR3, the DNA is TGCGCCAGCAGCCTCCACGGACAGCCGTCGAACTATGGCTACACCTTC. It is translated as CASSLHGQPSNYGYTF.

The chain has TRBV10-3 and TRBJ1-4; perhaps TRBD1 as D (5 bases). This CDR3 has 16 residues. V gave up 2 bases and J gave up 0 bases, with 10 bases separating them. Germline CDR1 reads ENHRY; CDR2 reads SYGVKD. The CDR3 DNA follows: TGTGCCATCAGTGAGGTGGGGCAGGCAACTAATGAAAAACTGTTTTTT. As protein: CAISEVGQATNEKLFF.

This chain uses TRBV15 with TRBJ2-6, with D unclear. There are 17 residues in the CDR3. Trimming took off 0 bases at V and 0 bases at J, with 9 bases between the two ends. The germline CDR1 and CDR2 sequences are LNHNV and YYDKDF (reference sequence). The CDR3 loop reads CATSRDLPGSGANVLTF. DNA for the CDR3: TGTGCCACCAGCAGAGATCTCCCCGGCTCTGGGGCCAACGTCCTGACTTTC.

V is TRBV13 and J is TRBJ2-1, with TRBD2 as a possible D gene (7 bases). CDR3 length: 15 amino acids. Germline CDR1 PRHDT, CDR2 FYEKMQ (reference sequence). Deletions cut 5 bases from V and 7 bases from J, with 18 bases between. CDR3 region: CASSHLGGGSNEQFF. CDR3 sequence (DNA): TGTGCCAGCAGCCACCTTGGGGGCGGGAGTAATGAGCAGTTCTTC.

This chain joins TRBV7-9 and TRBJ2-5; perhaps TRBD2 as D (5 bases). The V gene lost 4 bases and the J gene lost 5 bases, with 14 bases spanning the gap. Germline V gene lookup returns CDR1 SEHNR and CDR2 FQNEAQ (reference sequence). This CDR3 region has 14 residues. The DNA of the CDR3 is TGTGCCAGCAGCTCTCCCTCTAGCCCCGAGACCCAGTACTTC. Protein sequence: CASSSPSSPETQYF.